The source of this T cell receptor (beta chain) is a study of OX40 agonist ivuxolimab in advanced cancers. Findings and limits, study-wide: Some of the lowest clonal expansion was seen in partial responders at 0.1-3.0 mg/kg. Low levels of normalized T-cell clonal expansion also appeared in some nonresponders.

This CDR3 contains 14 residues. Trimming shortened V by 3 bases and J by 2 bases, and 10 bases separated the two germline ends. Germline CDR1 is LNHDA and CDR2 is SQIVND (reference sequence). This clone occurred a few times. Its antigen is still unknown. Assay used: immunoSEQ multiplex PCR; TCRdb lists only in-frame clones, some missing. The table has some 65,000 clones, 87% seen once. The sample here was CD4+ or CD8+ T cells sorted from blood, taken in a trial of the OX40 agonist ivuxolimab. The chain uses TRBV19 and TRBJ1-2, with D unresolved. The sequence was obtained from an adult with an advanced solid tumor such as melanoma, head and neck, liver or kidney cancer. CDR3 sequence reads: CASSMLGENYGYTF. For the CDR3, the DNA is TGTGCCAGTAGTATGCTGGGCGAGAACTATGGCTACACCTTC. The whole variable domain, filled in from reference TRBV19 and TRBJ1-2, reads DGGITQSPKYLFRKEGQNVTLSCEQNLNHDAMYWYRQDPGQGLRLIYYSQIVNDFQKGDIAEGYSVSREKKESFPLTVTSAQKNPTAFYLCASSMLGENYGYTFGSGTRLTVV.